The source of this T cell receptor beta chain is a study of blood T cell repertoires in COVID-19. Study details: Collection of acute and convalescent COVID-19 samples took place in the United States, Italy and Spain.

This CDR3 region has 14 residues. The V and J ends lost 5 bases and 3 bases, in that order; junction bases with no gene match: 3. Germline CDR1 reads SEHNR; CDR2 reads FQNEAQ (reference sequence). Self-reported history from a screening survey and questionnaire set each donor's cohort. Within the 2 weeks before study entry, each person in the exposed group met a COVID-19 case. Produced via immunoSEQ multiplex PCR; TCRdb's table is partial and in-frame only. The table includes some 270,000 clones, 91% detected once. The sample was PBMCs or T cells enriched from blood (not recorded which). This TCR was sampled from a man aged 40-50 years who had been exposed to COVID-19. This chain links TRBV7-9 with TRBJ1-5, with 8 bases aligning to TRBD1. The CDR3 nucleotides are TGTGCCAGCAGCGGGGACAGGCTCAATCAGCCCCAGCATTTT. Its protein product is CASSGDRLNQPQHF.